This TCR beta chain was recovered during a study of cytomegalovirus exposure and HLA in healthy donors. Overall study findings and caveats: Excluded: some indistinguishable V segments such as TRBV6-2 and TRBV6-3.

Amplification used 60 Vbeta primers and 13 Jbeta primers. Libraries were prepared by immunoSEQ multiplex PCR; TCRdb keeps only in-frame clonotypes and omits some of them. The sample records about 270,000 clones, more than 55% being singletons. The CDR3 is 15 amino acids. V lost 7 bases and J 2 bases, leaving 16 bases between the germline ends. Germline values: CDR1 SNHLY, CDR2 FYNNEI. A remark on this clone: What it binds is unknown.

The chain employs TRBV2 and TRBJ2-3; possible D gene TRBD2, 5 bases. Sequencing input: PBMCs. The sequence was collected from a female donor in good health and CMV-seronegative. The CDR3 loop is CASTPEAVVTDTQYF. The CDR3 coding sequence is TGTGCCAGCACCCCAGAAGCGGTTGTCACAGATACGCAGTATTTT.